Reported below is one T cell receptor (beta chain). Its antigen is still unknown. This sample is part of a study of cytomegalovirus exposure and HLA in healthy donors. Study-wide results and caveats: It was fewer than 200 TCR beta chains that were listed as cytomegalovirus-associated. Confirmation was obtained in vitro that a few CMV-associated chains are specific for CMV antigens. A subsequent analysis found that TCR clusters from the first cohort also tended to co-occur in the 120 or so validation repertoires, with less than 95% of cluster scores above 0. Whilst most TCR sequences proved rare, a subset of public TCRs occurred across many donors.

The V gene lost 0 bases and the J gene lost 2 bases, with 20 bases spanning the gap. CDR3 length: 18 residues. Germline loops: CDR1 SGHDN, CDR2 FVKESK. This table comes from immunoSEQ multiplex PCR, and its TCRdb copy is limited to in-frame clones, with some not included. The sample carries some 120,000 clones, about nine tenths recorded once. This sequence originates from a woman aged 18 to 35 in good health and CMV-seronegative. V and J are TRBV14 and TRBJ2-7; D is perhaps TRBD2 (7 bases). Sequenced input: PBMCs. In nucleotides, the CDR3 is TGTGCCAGCAGCCAAGATAAGGGAGGGACCCGGGGGCCCTACGAGCAGTACTTC. It codes for CASSQDKGGTRGPYEQYF.